These 27 T cell receptor beta chains share one sample of origin, sequenced in a study of T cell responses to AZD1222 COVID-19 vaccine (dated by TCRdb to the early 2020s). Reading the label with the study, this specimen's time point is: baseline before first vaccination. The library was built by means of the immunoSEQ multiplex PCR assay. Held by TCRdb, this immuneACCESS table contains in-frame sequences only and omits some clones. Under half of the omission traces to an unresolved V gene where checked; the cause of the rest is unknown. For this sample there are tens of thousands of clones; 70% to 90% appear just once. The biggest ten clones account for around 21% of the sample. Specimen: peripheral blood, collected on day 0 of AZD1222 vaccination. All receptors come from an adult in good health.

This chain joins TRBV4-3 and TRBJ2-1, with 7 positions matching TRBD2. The J segment lost 3 bases and the V segment lost 1 base, leaving 6 bases of the junction unmatched. The CDR3 is made up of 16 amino acids. Germline CDR1 is LGHNA and CDR2 is YSLEER. The CDR3 DNA reads as TGCGCCAGCAGCCAAGGCGGGGGTCACCTCTACAATGAGCAGTTCTTC. Encoded protein: CASSQGGGHLYNEQFF.

The chain couples TRBV12-3 or TRBV12-4 to TRBJ1-1, with D tentatively TRBD1 (6 bases). V was cut by 5 bases and J by 5 bases, with 12 bases left in between. The CDR3 contains 13 residues. CDR3 in amino acids: CASSTTGYTEAFF. Written as DNA, the CDR3 is TGTGCCAGCAGTACAACAGGGTATACTGAAGCTTTCTTT.

The chain is built from TRBV6-2 or TRBV6-3 and TRBJ2-3; D unclear. CDR3 length equals 15 residues. Germline V gene lookup returns CDR1 MNHEY and CDR2 SVGEGT. Trimming removed 5 bases from V and 2 bases from J, with 14 bases in between. The CDR3 is CASSQPGGVTDTQYF. The CDR3 coding sequence is TGTGCCAGCAGTCAGCCTGGCGGAGTCACAGATACGCAGTATTTT.

The chain has TRBV4-2 and TRBJ1-2; 9 bases match TRBD1. This CDR3 contains 14 residues. Trimming removed 3 bases from V and 4 bases from J; junction bases left unmatched: 3. Germline assignment: CDR1 LGHNA and CDR2 YNFKEQ. In DNA form, the CDR3 reads TGTGCCAGCAGCCAGGCGGACAGGGGCTATGGCTACACCTTC. Residues: CASSQADRGYGYTF.

The sample holds one count of this clone. The chain has TRBV18 and TRBJ2-1; possibly TRBD1 for D (5 bases). The length of the CDR3 is 14 residues. The germline V gene has CDR1 KGHSH and CDR2 LQKENI. Between the trimmed V and J ends, which lost 2 bases and 5 bases, there was a span of 10 bases. The CDR3 sequence is CASSPKARDNEQFF. Here the CDR3 DNA reads TGTGCCAGCTCACCAAAGGCCAGGGACAATGAGCAGTTCTTC.

There are a few counts of this clone. The rearrangement links TRBV15 to TRBJ2-6, with D hard to call. The germline gives CDR1 LNHNV, CDR2 YYDKDF (reference sequence). Trimming pared 1 base from V and 0 bases from J, leaving 7 bases between. The CDR3 length is 16 residues. The CDR3 sequence: CATSRVPTSGANVLTF. For the CDR3, the DNA is TGTGCCACCAGCAGAGTCCCGACCTCTGGGGCCAACGTCCTGACTTTC.

V is TRBV5-6 and J is TRBJ1-3, with TRBD1 as a possible D gene (6 bases). Trimming stripped 2 bases from V and 3 bases from J, with 18 bases between. CDR3 length equals 17 residues. Germline values: CDR1 SGHDT, CDR2 YYEEEE. In nucleotides, the CDR3 is TGTGCCAGCAGCTTACCCCTCCGGGACATAGGTGGAAACACCATATATTTT. This translates into CASSLPLRDIGGNTIYF.

The V and J genes are TRBV11-2 and TRBJ1-4; possible D gene TRBD1, 5 bases. Trimming took off 5 bases at V and 8 bases at J, with 15 bases between the two ends. The CDR3 totals 14 residues. CDR1 is SGHAT, CDR2 FQNNGV, per germline. The CDR3 here is CASSRQRGGEKLFF. The CDR3, as DNA: TGTGCCAGCAGCCGACAAAGGGGTGGGGAAAAACTGTTTTTT.

The rearrangement uses TRBV7-9 and TRBJ1-1; TRBD1 might be the D (6 bases). The germline V gene has CDR1 SEHNR and CDR2 FQNEAQ (reference sequence). The CDR3 runs to 14 residues. With 3 bases removed from V and 2 bases from J, the gap between germline ends came to 10 bases. The CDR3 sequence: CASSFNRANTEAFF. The CDR3, as DNA: TGTGCCAGCAGCTTCAACAGGGCAAACACTGAAGCTTTCTTT.

The chain employs TRBV3-1 (or the pseudogene TRBV3-2) and TRBJ2-2; TRBD2 agrees at 8 bases. V trimming: 1 base; J trimming: 3 bases; junction bases outside the gene matches: 1. Germline V lookup: CDR1 LGHDT, CDR2 YNNKEL (reference sequence). This CDR3 contains 15 residues. DNA for the CDR3: TGTGCCAGCAGCCAAGCGGGGGGGGACACCGGGGAGCTGTTTTTT. It yields the protein CASSQAGGDTGELFF.

This chain links TRBV7-3 with TRBJ2-1; D may be TRBD2 (6 bases). CDR1 SGHTA and CDR2 FQGTGA come from the germline V gene. Trimming pared 5 bases from V and 0 bases from J, leaving 8 bases between. The CDR3 is 14 residues long. This CDR3 reads CASSPGGSYNEQFF. DNA of the CDR3: TGTGCCAGCAGCCCCGGGGGCTCCTACAATGAGCAGTTCTTC. Based on the CDR3 plus reference TRBV7-3 and TRBJ2-1, the full variable domain is GAGVSQTPSNKVTEKGKYVELRCDPISGHTALYWYRQSLGQGPEFLIYFQGTGAADDSGLPNDRFFAVRPEGSVSTLKIQRTERGDSAVYLCASSPGGSYNEQFFGPGTRLTVL.

This chain uses TRBV28 with TRBJ1-3; 8 nucleotides match TRBD1. The CDR3 runs 14 residues. With V trimmed by 5 bases and J by 3 bases, 3 bases remained unmatched. Looked up from germline, CDR1 is MDHEN and CDR2 is SYDVKM. DNA for the CDR3: TGTGCCAGCAGTCATGACAGGGGTGGAAACACCATATATTTT. Protein product: CASSHDRGGNTIYF.

This clone is a singleton in its sample. The chain recombines TRBV28 with TRBJ1-1; D remains unclear. There are 13 residues in the CDR3. CDR1 and CDR2 from the germline V gene are MDHEN and SYDVKM. Trimming removed 3 bases at V and 5 bases at J, with 10 bases between. The CDR3 coding sequence is TGTGCCAGCAGTTTCCCGGGTGGAACTGAAGCTTTCTTT. This translates into CASSFPGGTEAFF. The variable domain in full, completed from reference TRBV28 and TRBJ1-1, reads DVKVTQSSRYLVKRTGEKVFLECVQDMDHENMFWYRQDPGLGLRLIYFSYDVKMKEKGDIPEGYSVSREKKERFSLILESASTNQTSMYLCASSFPGGTEAFFGQGTRLTVV.

The chain joins TRBV7-2 to TRBJ1-1; D call uncertain. Trimming left V 2 bases short and J 0 bases short, with 22 bases between. From germline, CDR1 is SGHTA and CDR2 FQGNSA. The CDR3 runs to 19 residues. CDR3 region: CASSLPGVRSGVMNTEAFF. Written as DNA, the CDR3 is TGTGCCAGCAGCTTACCGGGAGTACGGTCCGGGGTGATGAACACTGAAGCTTTCTTT.

The chain uses TRBV19 and TRBJ2-7; D is possibly TRBD1 or TRBD2 (5 bases each). The CDR3 totals 14 residues. Trimming cost V 5 bases and J 2 bases, with 13 bases left between them. Germline loops: CDR1 LNHDA, CDR2 SQIVND (reference sequence). CDR3 sequence reads: CASSPGRHAYEQYF. The CDR3 DNA reads as TGTGCCAGTAGTCCGGGACGGCATGCCTACGAGCAGTACTTC. The full variable domain, its missing parts supplied by reference TRBV19 and TRBJ2-7, is DGGITQSPKYLFRKEGQNVTLSCEQNLNHDAMYWYRQDPGQGLRLIYYSQIVNDFQKGDIAEGYSVSREKKESFPLTVTSAQKNPTAFYLCASSPGRHAYEQYFGPGTRLTVT.

V and J are TRBV10-3 and TRBJ1-2; unclear D gene. V was clipped by 2 bases and J by 5 bases, with 12 bases between them. Per germline, CDR1 ENHRY and CDR2 SYGVKD. This CDR3 contains 14 residues. The CDR3 nucleotides are TGTGCCATCAGTGAGCGAGGAACAGTTTATGGCTACACCTTC. It specifies CAISERGTVYGYTF.

The chain joins TRBV18 to TRBJ1-2; 9 nucleotides align to TRBD1. This CDR3 comprises 12 residues. Trimming removed 11 bases from V and 8 bases from J; junction bases left unmatched: 9. CDR1 and CDR2 (germline): KGHSH, LQKENI. This chain's CDR3 is CASRGTGTGYTF. CDR3 DNA: TGTGCCTCACGTGGGACAGGGACCGGCTACACCTTC.

The chain employs TRBV6-2 or TRBV6-3 and TRBJ1-2; D is uncertain. Germline V gene lookup returns CDR1 MNHEY and CDR2 SVGEGT. The CDR3 extends over 14 amino acids. With 3 bases removed from V and 0 bases from J, the gap between germline ends came to 8 bases. CDR3 residues: CASSYLSPNYGYTF. The CDR3 region has the DNA TGTGCCAGCAGTTATTTATCTCCTAACTATGGCTACACCTTC.

The V gene is TRBV7-7, the J gene TRBJ2-5; no firm D call. CDR3 length: 14 amino acids. The germline V gene encodes CDR1 SSHAT and CDR2 FNYEAQ (reference sequence). Trimming pared 5 bases from V and 1 base from J, leaving 11 bases between. The CDR3 bases are TGTGCCAGCAGCCCCCTGACTGGCCAAGAGACCCAGTACTTC. It is translated as CASSPLTGQETQYF.

The chain recombines TRBV4-1 with TRBJ2-7; D is possibly TRBD2 (5 bases). The germline gives CDR1 MGHRA, CDR2 YSYEKL. CDR3 length: 15 amino acids. The V gene lost 5 bases and the J gene lost 4 bases, with 18 bases spanning the gap. This chain's CDR3 is CASSAYGGLGYEQYF. Written as DNA, the CDR3 is TGCGCCAGCAGCGCCTACGGAGGCCTCGGGTACGAGCAGTACTTC.

This clone was seen a single time. V is TRBV7-9 and J is TRBJ1-2; no definite D call. The length of the CDR3 is 15 residues. Germline V gene sequence: CDR1 SEHNR, CDR2 FQNEAQ (reference sequence). V gave up 7 bases and J gave up 2 bases, with 17 bases separating them. In nucleotides, the CDR3 is TGTGCCAGCACCCCCCCCTATGCAGACAACTATGGCTACACCTTC. This gives the protein CASTPPYADNYGYTF.

This clone was seen only once. The chain carries TRBV15 and TRBJ2-5, with no clear D. The CDR3 contains 13 residues. Trimming cost V 1 base and J 4 bases, with 7 bases left between them. In germline, CDR1 is LNHNV, CDR2 YYDKDF (reference sequence). The DNA for the CDR3 is TGTGCCACCAGCAGAGCCCCTGGAGAGACCCAGTACTTC. It codes for CATSRAPGETQYF.

The chain carries TRBV6-2 or TRBV6-3 and TRBJ1-5, with a weak D call TRBD1 (5 bases). Trimming took off 2 bases at V and 6 bases at J, with 11 bases between the two ends. Germline V gene lookup returns CDR1 MNHEY and CDR2 SVGEGT. The CDR3 is 14 residues long. The CDR3 loop reads CASSYGNGGQPQHF. The CDR3 bases are TGTGCCAGCAGTTACGGGAATGGGGGTCAGCCCCAGCATTTT.

The rearrangement links TRBV28 to TRBJ2-1; D possibly uses TRBD1 or TRBD2 (7 bases each). Trimming pared 7 bases from V and 7 bases from J, leaving 20 bases between. Germline CDR1 is MDHEN and CDR2 is SYDVKM. The CDR3 is 15 amino acids. The CDR3 is CASTPAGQSINEQFF. The DNA for the CDR3 is TGTGCCAGCACCCCAGCGGGACAGTCGATTAATGAGCAGTTCTTC.

The chain recombines TRBV10-3 with TRBJ1-5; D is uncertain. The CDR3 has 13 residues. Trimming removed 8 bases from V and 0 bases from J, with 8 bases in between. The germline gives CDR1 ENHRY, CDR2 SYGVKD. CDR3: CAIGGGSNQPQHF. The CDR3 region has the DNA TGTGCCATCGGAGGCGGTAGCAATCAGCCCCAGCATTTT.

This clone was seen just once. The chain is built from TRBV28 and TRBJ2-2; 9 nucleotides match TRBD1. After removal of 1 base from V and 1 base from J, the junction contained 1 base not matched to a gene. The germline gives CDR1 MDHEN, CDR2 SYDVKM. The CDR3 consists of 16 residues. The CDR3 loop reads CASSLLGQGNTGELFF. DNA for the CDR3: TGTGCCAGCAGTTTATTGGGACAGGGGAACACCGGGGAGCTGTTTTTT.

The rearrangement joins TRBV7-8 to TRBJ1-1, with D possibly matching TRBD1 (6 bases). Trimming removed 10 bases at V and 1 base at J, with 13 bases between. This CDR3 is built from 13 residues. The germline V gene has CDR1 SGHVS and CDR2 FQNEAQ. CDR3 nucleotide sequence: TGTGCCACCACCCTGACAGGGAACACTGAAGCTTTCTTT. Its translation: CATTLTGNTEAFF.